These 12 T cell receptor beta chains came from one sample sequenced in a study of T-cell memory formation after mild COVID-19. Via MiXCR, TCRdb re-called the 5' RACE reads, giving one row per CDR3 protein. This sample has approximately 150,000 distinct CDR3 sequences, with over 6% found just once. The sample taken for sequencing was PBMCs or a T cell subset sorted from them (not recorded which). Receptors originate from an adult woman who had mild COVID-19 (a few samples of this study predate the infection). Cell type and time point are not known.

The V gene is TRBV11-2, the J gene TRBJ1-1, with D maybe TRBD1 (5 bases). V lost 5 bases and J 10 bases, leaving 26 bases between the germline ends. CDR1 and CDR2 (germline): SGHAT, FQNNGV. CDR3 length: 16 amino acids. The CDR3 coding sequence is TGTGCCAGCAGCCCGCCACGTGGGGGAACCTCCTTAGGAGCTTTCTTT. Protein: CASSPPRGGTSLGAFF.

The V gene is TRBV7-8, the J gene TRBJ2-5; possibly TRBD2 for D (6 bases). This CDR3 region has 16 residues. Germline V CDR1 and CDR2: SGHVS, FQNEAQ. V was pared by 2 bases and J by 1 base, with 14 bases between. In DNA form, the CDR3 reads TGTGCCAGCAGCTTATTGACGGCGGGGATCCAAGAGACCCAGTACTTC. Protein: CASSLLTAGIQETQYF.

V usage is TRBV19 and J usage is TRBJ1-5; TRBD1 matches 7 bases. The CDR3 has 14 amino acids. Germline values: CDR1 LNHDA, CDR2 SQIVND (reference sequence). V lost 7 bases, J lost 5 bases, and 8 bases stayed unmatched. CDR3 sequence (DNA): TGTGCCAGTAACGGGGACAGCTCTTATCAGCCCCAGCATTTT. Translation gives CASNGDSSYQPQHF.

In this sample, this clonotype turned up a few times. V and J are TRBV20-1 and TRBJ2-7; TRBD2 agrees at 10 bases. The CDR3 is 14 amino acids. The germline CDR1 and CDR2 sequences are DFQATT and SNEGSKA (reference sequence). V dropped 1 base and J dropped 5; count of bases not matched to a gene: 5. CDR3 protein: CSARAASGSDEQYF. CDR3 DNA: TGCAGTGCTAGAGCGGCTAGCGGGAGCGACGAGCAGTACTTC.

The chain has TRBV27 and TRBJ1-4; 8 bases are shared with TRBD1. V lost 11 bases, J lost 10 bases, and 12 bases stayed unmatched. Germline V lookup: CDR1 MNHEY, CDR2 SMNVEV (reference sequence). This CDR3 has 13 amino acids. The CDR3 DNA follows: TGTGCCTGTGGGGGACAGGCGTTTGGAAAACTGTTTTTT. It encodes CACGGQAFGKLFF. Filled out from reference TRBV27 and TRBJ1-4, the complete variable domain reads EAQVTQNPRYLITVTGKKLTVTCSQNMNHEYMSWYRQDPGLGLRQIYYSMNVEVTDKGDVPEGYKVSRKEKRNFPLILESPSPNQTSLYFCACGGQAFGKLFFGSGTQLSVL.

This clonotype was detected only a few times. The rearrangement joins TRBV5-4 to TRBJ2-5; D is perhaps TRBD2 (5 bases). Germline loops: CDR1 SGHNT, CDR2 YYREEE (reference sequence). The CDR3 has 14 amino acids. Trimming removed 2 bases at V and 3 bases at J, with 11 bases between. Here the CDR3 DNA reads TGTGCCAGCAGCTTTAGGGAGTTCGAAGAGACCCAGTACTTC. Translation: CASSFREFEETQYF.

This clonotype was counted at least ten times. The V gene is TRBV5-1, the J gene TRBJ1-1; TRBD1 matches at 8 bases. With 2 bases clipped from V and 3 bases from J, the junction kept 3 bases outside the gene matches. The germline gives CDR1 SGHRS, CDR2 YFSETQ. The CDR3 contains 14 residues. CDR3 nucleotides: TGCGCCAGCAGCTTTCAGGGGGCGGACACTGAAGCTTTCTTT. Translated: CASSFQGADTEAFF.

V usage is TRBV4-2 and J usage is TRBJ1-1; TRBD1 matches 7 bases. The CDR3 extends over 14 amino acids. V dropped 7 bases and J dropped 6; count of bases not matched to a gene: 11. Per germline, CDR1 LGHNA and CDR2 YNFKEQ. CDR3 residues: CASTDRQGRAEAFF. The CDR3 DNA is TGTGCCAGCACCGATAGACAGGGAAGGGCTGAAGCTTTCTTT.

The sample holds many counts of this clonotype. This chain joins TRBV5-6 and TRBJ1-1, with 10 positions matching TRBD1. Germline V gene lookup returns CDR1 SGHDT and CDR2 YYEEEE. The V and J ends lost 4 bases and 9 bases, in that order; junction bases with no gene match: 6. The CDR3 has 13 amino acids. This chain's CDR3 is CASSAGQGRKAFF. For the CDR3, the DNA is TGTGCCAGCAGCGCGGGACAGGGGCGTAAAGCTTTCTTT.

This clonotype has a handful of counts. The chain uses TRBV12-3 or TRBV12-4 and TRBJ1-3; no clear D. V was pared by 7 bases and J by 0 bases, with 7 bases between. This CDR3 has 13 amino acids. CDR3 nucleotide sequence: TGTGCCAGCAACTCGAACTCTGGAAACACCATATATTTT. It yields the protein CASNSNSGNTIYF.

The chain employs TRBV7-2 and TRBJ2-3; perhaps TRBD2 as D (5 bases). This CDR3 is 12 amino acids long. The germline CDR1 and CDR2 sequences are SGHTA and FQGNSA. Between the trimmed V and J ends, which lost 5 bases and 5 bases, there was a span of 8 bases. CDR3 protein: CASSPAVDTQYF. The CDR3 coding sequence is TGTGCCAGCAGCCCAGCGGTAGATACGCAGTATTTT.

There are many counts of this clonotype. The chain is built from TRBV24-1 and TRBJ2-5; D gene uncertain. Trimming shortened V by 7 bases and J by 1 base, and 9 bases separated the two germline ends. Per germline, CDR1 KGHDR and CDR2 SFDVKD. This CDR3 is built from 13 residues. CDR3: CATRGQPQETQYF. CDR3 nucleotides: TGTGCCACCAGGGGTCAGCCCCAAGAGACCCAGTACTTC.